The next 9 T cell receptor beta chains were all read from a single sample in a study of T cell responses to AZD1222 COVID-19 vaccine. Using immunoSEQ multiplex PCR, the repertoire was profiled, and TCRdb retains in-frame clones only, with some absent. This sample has over 150,000 clones, with around 88% found just once. The input for sequencing was peripheral blood, taken 28 days after the second AZD1222 dose. These receptors came from an adult who received the AZD1222 COVID-19 vaccine.

The rearrangement joins TRBV19 to TRBJ2-7; D is tentatively TRBD1 or TRBD2 (6 bases each). Trimming stripped 6 bases from V and 6 bases from J, with 18 bases between. Germline lookup yields CDR1 LNHDA and CDR2 SQIVND (reference sequence). The CDR3 is 14 residues long. The CDR3 DNA follows: TGTGCCAGTAGGGGGGCCGGGGGAGCCAGCGAGCAGTACTTC. It encodes CASRGAGGASEQYF.

The chain combines TRBV7-9 with TRBJ2-5; D call uncertain. This CDR3 comprises 12 residues. Germline V gene lookup returns CDR1 SEHNR and CDR2 FQNEAQ (reference sequence). The V end was cut by 3 bases, the J end by 0 bases, with 2 bases between. The CDR3 region is CASSFYQETQYF. DNA for the CDR3: TGTGCCAGCAGCTTTTACCAAGAGACCCAGTACTTC.

The chain recombines TRBV3-1 (or the pseudogene TRBV3-2) with TRBJ2-3; D unclear. Germline CDR1 reads LGHDT; CDR2 reads YNNKEL (reference sequence). This CDR3 is 14 amino acids long. Trimming stripped 1 base from V and 1 base from J, with 6 bases between. The CDR3 protein is CASSQGAGTDTQYF. CDR3 DNA sequence: TGTGCCAGCAGCCAAGGGGCCGGCACAGATACGCAGTATTTT.

Details on this clone: In the same sample, other DNA sequences code for this CDR3. This chain's CDR3 is CASSQAARDQPQHF. The CDR3 DNA reads as TGTGCCAGCAGCCAAGCGGCAAGGGATCAGCCCCAGCATTTT. The chain joins TRBV3-1 (or the pseudogene TRBV3-2) to TRBJ1-5; D unclear. In germline, CDR1 is LGHDT, CDR2 YNNKEL (reference sequence). CDR3 size: 14 residues. V was shortened by 1 base and J by 5 bases, with 9 bases between the two germline ends.

The rearrangement links TRBV3-1 (or the pseudogene TRBV3-2) to TRBJ2-3; the D is unclear. CDR1 and CDR2 (germline): LGHDT, YNNKEL (reference sequence). The CDR3 runs to 14 residues. Trimming took 5 bases from V and 5 from J, leaving 14 bases between them. This chain's CDR3 is CASSEYCPQDTQYF. As DNA, the CDR3 is TGTGCCAGCAGCGAATATTGTCCCCAAGATACGCAGTATTTT.

This clone was picked up many times. The rearrangement joins TRBV7-9 to TRBJ2-7, with a weak D call TRBD1 (5 bases). The ends were cut back, 4 bases at V and 2 bases at J, with 12 bases in the middle. CDR3 size: 14 residues. CDR1 is SEHNR and CDR2 is FQNEAQ in the germline V gene (reference sequence). The DNA for the CDR3 is TGTGCCAGCAGCTCCCAGGGATCCCCCTACGAGCAGTACTTC. Translated, it gives CASSSQGSPYEQYF.

The chain employs TRBV3-1 (or the pseudogene TRBV3-2) and TRBJ2-2; D is uncertain. Trimming cost V 0 bases and J 3 bases, with 8 bases left between them. This CDR3 spans 15 amino acids. Germline CDR1 is LGHDT and CDR2 is YNNKEL (reference sequence). CDR3 nucleotides: TGTGCCAGCAGCCAAGACCGGGCACACACCGGGGAGCTGTTTTTT. Translation gives CASSQDRAHTGELFF.

This chain connects TRBV14 to TRBJ2-3, with unresolved D. Germline V lookup: CDR1 SGHDN, CDR2 FVKESK. The V gene lost 1 base and the J gene lost 6 bases, with 2 bases spanning the gap. The CDR3 length is 11 residues. CDR3 in amino acids: CASSQADTQYF. The CDR3 nucleotides are TGTGCCAGCAGCCAAGCTGATACGCAGTATTTT.

The chain is built from TRBV30 and TRBJ1-3; D is uncertain. In germline, CDR1 is GTSNPN, CDR2 SVGIG (reference sequence). Trimming pared 2 bases from V and 0 bases from J, leaving 5 bases between. This CDR3 contains 13 residues. CDR3 DNA sequence: TGTGCCTGGAGTAAAAGCTCTGGAAACACCATATATTTT. It codes for CAWSKSSGNTIYF.